The sequence of this T cell receptor (beta chain) was determined in a study of radiotherapy plus CTLA-4 blockade in lung cancer. As for this clone: Its antigen remains unknown.

The CDR3 loop spans 15 amino acids. Germline CDR1 MNHEY, CDR2 SMNVEV (reference sequence). The V gene lost 3 bases and the J gene lost 6 bases, with 12 bases spanning the gap. Study observations and caveats: Clones of tumor-derived TCRs expanded in blood after radiotherapy plus ipilimumab.

TCRdb keeps only in-frame clones here, not all; method: immunoSEQ multiplex PCR. The sample contains 55,000 to 65,000 clones, 70% to 80% of which appear only once. This sequence originates from a human donor with non-small cell lung cancer who had a partial response to radiotherapy plus ipilimumab. The J gene is TRBJ1-6, the V gene TRBV27; TRBD1 might be the D (6 bases). The material was peripheral blood, obtained from a patient treated with radiotherapy plus ipilimumab. This chain's CDR3 is CASSFTGMSNSPLHF. DNA for the CDR3: TGTGCCAGCAGTTTCACAGGGATGAGTAATTCACCCCTCCACTTT.